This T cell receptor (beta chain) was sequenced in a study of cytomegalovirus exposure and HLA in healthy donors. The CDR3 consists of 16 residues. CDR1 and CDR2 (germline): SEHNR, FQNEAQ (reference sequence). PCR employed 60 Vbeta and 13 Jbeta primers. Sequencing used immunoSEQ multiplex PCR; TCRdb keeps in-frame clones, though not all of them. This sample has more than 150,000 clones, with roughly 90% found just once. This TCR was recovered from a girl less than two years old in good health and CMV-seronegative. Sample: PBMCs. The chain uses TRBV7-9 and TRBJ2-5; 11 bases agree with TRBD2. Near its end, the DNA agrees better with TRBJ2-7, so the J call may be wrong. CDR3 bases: TGTGCCAGCAGCTCCCGGTTTAGCGGGAGGGCGTACGAGCAGTACTTC. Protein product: CASSSRFSGRAYEQYF.